This T cell receptor beta chain was observed in a study of molecular identifiers for immune sequencing clone quantification (dated by TCRdb to the late 2010s). For the study in its entirety: For a replicate experiment, RNA from roughly 18,000 or 92,000 naive CD8 T cells was divided into five aliquots, and four of the five aliquots were sequenced. The study was a methods study using CD8 T cells to benchmark molecular-identifier clustering-based TCR repertoire sequencing (MIDCIRS) and TCR RNA copy counting. Overall results and qualifications from the work: Spiked-in Jurkat TCR RNA equivalent to a single cell was reported to be detectable even among 980,000 or so naive CD8 T cells. Highly expanded clone sizes could be underestimated if identical TCR molecules share a barcode. In CMV-specific effector cells, clones with more than 20 RNA copies contained over 97% of molecules, whereas in naive cells such clones contained under 1% of molecules. Modeling gave about 3 recovered TCR RNA copies per cell versus about 10 by digital PCR, implying 25% to 30% capture efficiency. Spiked-in Jurkat TCR RNA (approximately 10 copies' worth), which is not part of the donor repertoire, was contained in the naive libraries. When barcode sub-clustering was not used, chimeric consensus sequences inflated TCR diversity, with chimeras reaching as high as 47%.

Libraries of naive CD8 T cells were built from around 20,000 to 990,000 sorted cells, with 10%, 30% or 50% of the purified RNA used. Naive CD8 T cells, defined as CD8+CD4-CCR7+CD45RA+, were FACS-sorted into RLT Plus buffer on a BD FACSAria II. To test detection sensitivity, Jurkat RNA equivalent to ten TCR copies was spiked into samples of about 17,000-1,100,000 naive CD8 T cells. CD8 T cells were enriched with RosetteSep CD8+ T Cell Enrichment Cocktail and Ficoll-Paque, followed by ACK red cell lysis. The library was made by PCR. Sequencer: NextSeq 500. Bulk TCR libraries were made following a previously described method, with the TCR primers given in Table S5. Total RNA was purified with the Qiagen AllPrep DNA/RNA kit. Reads from multiple sequencing runs of the same library were pooled before analysis. The authors' pipeline ran thus. Reads were retained only if their TCR constant sequence matched exactly, and those retained reads were trimmed to 150 nt and grouped according to their 12-nt molecular barcodes. Reads in each barcode group were sub-clustered using a 15% Levenshtein threshold, and a quality-weighted consensus sequence was built for each RNA molecule. Non-functional sequences were removed, as were lower-count sequences one edit away from another. Barcode sub-clusters with fewer than 20% of the maximum read count were removed, based on fitting two negative binomial distributions. TCRdb reran the public reads through fastp at Q25 and MiXCR, keeping productive beta chains. Identical CDR3 protein sequences are pooled into one entry, listed with their most common genes and DNA. In this record, the V and J calls reflect TCRdb's handling and not the investigators' own analysis. This sample lists approximately 680,000 distinct CDR3 sequences; approximately 24% were detected once. The ten biggest clones cover 0.75% to 0.8% of the sample.

The CDR3 contains 15 residues, cysteine and phenylalanine counted. Only the CDR3 DNA is retained, 45 bases long and in frame from the first base. Trimming at the junction amounts to 2 bases on V and 4 bases on J, and the germline ends lie 15 bases apart. From a lookup of the germline V gene, CDR1 and CDR2 are LGHNA and YSLEER. Comments on this clonotype: Its antigen remains unidentified. No qualities accompany the bases; no much larger clone lies one base away.

The sample was naive CD8+ T cells from blood, with Jurkat cell RNA spiked in. The sample's cell subset or site label is to be understood as: FACS-sorted CD8+CD4-CCR7+CD45RA+ naive T cells. The source of this sequence is a human donor in good health. Some libraries in this study had Jurkat cell RNA spiked in. The sequence is built from TRBV4-3 and TRBJ2-7; the D gene identity is not certain. The CDR3 loop reads CASSQRTNAWYEQYF. Here is the DNA: TGCGCCAGCAGCCAACGGACCAATGCCTGGTACGAGCAGTACTTC.